A selection of T cell receptor beta chains follows, all from one sample in a study of blood T cell repertoires in COVID-19. Repertoires were generated with immunoSEQ multiplex PCR, while TCRdb's copy carries only in-frame clones and drops some. Found here are roughly 150,000 clones, about 85% of them singletons; the top ten hold about 4%. Source material: PBMCs or T cells enriched from blood (not recorded which). The receptors originated from a woman aged 40 to 55 who had been exposed to COVID-19. CDR3s include the opening cysteine and the closing phenylalanine or tryptophan. The D gene is left open where the match is weak. Clone size, where shown, is once, few, many, or a class for clones that have expanded.

size	V	D	J	DNA	CDR3
once	TRBV11-3	.	TRBJ2-1	TGTGCCAGCAGCTTAGATGTTGGGGCAGGCACTTACAATGAGCAGTTCTTC	CASSLDVGAGTYNEQFF
.	TRBV7-2	.	TRBJ2-1	TGTGCCAGCAGCCCGCAGTACAATGAGCAGTTCTTC	CASSPQYNEQFF
.	TRBV10-3	TRBD1	TRBJ1-1	TGTGCCATCAGTGAGCAGGGGGGCGCGAACACTGAAGCTTTCTTT	CAISEQGGANTEAFF
.	TRBV7-8	.	TRBJ1-5	TGTGCCAGCAGCCGTACATCCGACAATCAGCCCCAGCATTTT	CASSRTSDNQPQHF
.	TRBV5-1	.	TRBJ1-1	TGCGCCAGCAGCTCTTGGGGGCAGAACACTGAAGCTTTCTTT	CASSSWGQNTEAFF
.	TRBV5-1	TRBD2	TRBJ2-3	TGCGCCAGCAGCTTGGCCTCGACTAGCGGCACAGATACGCAGTATTTT	CASSLASTSGTDTQYF
few	TRBV29-1	TRBD1	TRBJ1-2	TGCAGCGTTGAAAGGACAGGGGGGACCTATGGCTACACCTTC	CSVERTGGTYGYTF
.	TRBV12-3/TRBV12-4	.	TRBJ1-2	TGTGCCAGCAGTTTTCCGGGGGGCGGCTACACCTTC	CASSFPGGGYTF
once	TRBV4-1	.	TRBJ1-3	TGCGCCAGCAGTTTAGAACGGCAGACAGGAAACACCATATATTTT	CASSLERQTGNTIYF
.	TRBV27	.	TRBJ1-5	TGTGCCAGCACCGACGTCACAGGTGGTCAGCCCCAGCATTTT	CASTDVTGGQPQHF
.	TRBV28	.	TRBJ1-5	TGTGCCAGCAGTTTCAGGGTTGCCAATCAGCCCCAGCATTTT	CASSFRVANQPQHF
.	TRBV9	.	TRBJ1-2	TGTGCCAGCACCGCACGGGGGGAGGGAGGCTATGGCTACACCTTC	CASTARGEGGYGYTF
.	TRBV5-4	TRBD2	TRBJ2-1	TGTGCCAGCAGCTTGGATGGGACTAGCGGATACAATGAGCAGTTCTTC	CASSLDGTSGYNEQFF
.	TRBV27	.	TRBJ1-1	TGTGCCAGCAGTTTAAACGGGTGGAACACTGAAGCTTTCTTT	CASSLNGWNTEAFF
.	TRBV9	.	TRBJ2-7	TGTGCCACCCCAAGGGAGTGGGGCTCCTACGAGCAGTACTTC	CATPREWGSYEQYF
.	TRBV11-3	.	TRBJ2-3	TGTGCCAGCAGTCCGAGACTCCATGGAGCGGCCACAGATACGCAGTATTTT	CASSPRLHGAATDTQYF
.	TRBV12-5	TRBD1	TRBJ2-7	TGTGCTAGTGGTATGGGACAGGGTTCCTACGAGCAGTACTTC	CASGMGQGSYEQYF
once	TRBV28	.	TRBJ2-1	TGTGCCAGCACGAGGGCCTACAATGAGCAGTTCTTC	CASTRAYNEQFF
.	TRBV7-9	.	TRBJ1-1	TGTGCCAGCTCCAGAGGGTTGAACACTGAAGCTTTCTTT	CASSRGLNTEAFF
.	TRBV3-1/TRBV3-2	TRBD2	TRBJ2-3	TGTGCCAGCAGCCACCCCAGCGGGGGGATCACAGATACGCAGTATTTT	CASSHPSGGITDTQYF
once	TRBV29-1	TRBD1	TRBJ1-2	TGCAGCGTTGATAGGGACAGGGGGCGCCGGCGTAGCTATGGCTACACCTTC	CSVDRDRGRRRSYGYTF
.	TRBV9	TRBD1	TRBJ2-2	TGTGCCAGCAGCGTCCCCGGGACAGGGGGCACCGGGGAGCTGTTTTTT	CASSVPGTGGTGELFF
.	TRBV25-1	TRBD1	TRBJ1-2	TGTGCCAGCAGGTTAGGGGGCGGCTATGGCTACACCTTC	CASRLGGGYGYTF
.	TRBV28	TRBD1	TRBJ2-7	TGTGCCAGCAGTTCGACAGGGGGAAGAGACGAGCAGTACTTC	CASSSTGGRDEQYF
.	TRBV7-2	.	TRBJ1-1	TGTGCCAGCAGCTTAGGGGCAGCCCAGGGGACTGAAGCTTTCTTT	CASSLGAAQGTEAFF
.	TRBV7-2	.	TRBJ1-2	TGTGCCAGCAGCGAGGGCAGGGGAGGCTACACCTTC	CASSEGRGGYTF
.	TRBV27	TRBD1	TRBJ1-5	TGTGCCAGCAGCCGGACAGGGGCGAACAATCAGCCCCAGCATTTT	CASSRTGANNQPQHF
few	TRBV4-2	TRBD1	TRBJ2-1	TGTGCCAGCAGCCATCCGGGACAGACGTACAATGAGCAGTTCTTC	CASSHPGQTYNEQFF
.	TRBV15	.	TRBJ2-7	TGTGCCACCAGCAGACCCGGGATCGTGGCGGCATGGGCGCAGTACTTC	CATSRPGIVAAWAQYF
.	TRBV3-1/TRBV3-2	.	TRBJ2-1	TGTGCCAGCAGCCCCCGGGGCTACAATGAGCAGTTCTTC	CASSPRGYNEQFF
.	TRBV2	TRBD1	TRBJ1-6	TGTGCCAGCAGTATAGACAGGGTTTTGTCACCCCTCCACTTT	CASSIDRVLSPLHF
once	TRBV5-1	.	TRBJ2-7	TGCGCCAGCAGCGGGGAGAGAGCCGGGCTGATCTACGAGCAGTACTTC	CASSGERAGLIYEQYF
.	TRBV5-1	TRBD1	TRBJ2-1	TGCGCCAGCAGCTTGGGACAGGGAGTCTCCTACAATGAGCAGTTCTTC	CASSLGQGVSYNEQFF
.	TRBV5-1	.	TRBJ1-4	TGCGCCAGCAGCAGCCCCGATATCGCTAATGAAAAACTGTTTTTT	CASSSPDIANEKLFF
.	TRBV7-2	.	TRBJ2-5	TGTGCCAGCAGCTTAGTAGTTGAGCAAGAGACCCAGTACTTC	CASSLVVEQETQYF
.	TRBV5-1	.	TRBJ2-7	TGCGCCAGCAGCTTGGACGGTAGGGGTCCCTACGAGCAGTACTTC	CASSLDGRGPYEQYF
.	TRBV3-1/TRBV3-2	.	TRBJ1-6	TGTGCCAGCAGCCAAGGCGGTTCTTGGGCCCTCCACTTT	CASSQGGSWALHF
.	TRBV28	TRBD1	TRBJ2-1	TGTGCCAGCAGCGGACAGGGCTGGGATGAGCAGTTCTTC	CASSGQGWDEQFF
.	TRBV18	.	TRBJ2-4	TGTGCCAGCTCCTCCTCAGGCCAGGTAGCCAAAAACATTCAGTACTTC	CASSSSGQVAKNIQYF
few	TRBV9	TRBD2	TRBJ2-7	TGTGCCAGCAGCGTAGATCCGGGAGGATACGAGCAGTACTTC	CASSVDPGGYEQYF
.	TRBV7-8	.	TRBJ2-5	TGTGCCAGCAGCTTAGTCTTTACACCCAAAGAGACCCAGTACTTC	CASSLVFTPKETQYF
.	TRBV27	.	TRBJ1-2	TGTGCCAGCAGCTCAACGGGGGTCTATGGCTACACCTTC	CASSSTGVYGYTF
few	TRBV5-1	.	TRBJ2-5	TGCGCCAGCAGTCTTGGATACGGGGGATTGGGAGAGACCCAGTACTTC	CASSLGYGGLGETQYF
.	TRBV19	TRBD1	TRBJ1-2	TGTGCCAGTAGTCCCTCCGGGACAGGGGCGGGCTATGGCTACACCTTC	CASSPSGTGAGYGYTF